The sequence of this T cell receptor beta chain was determined in a study of cytomegalovirus exposure and HLA in healthy donors. Overall study: Of around 400 genotyped donors, more than 65% grouped in the Caucasian-associated ancestry cluster. Broader study findings: Available immune exposure information covered CMV serostatus only. Among TCR beta chains, those listed as cytomegalovirus-associated numbered around 180.

CDR1 and CDR2 from the germline V gene are MGHRA and YSYEKL. V dropped 3 bases and J dropped 0 bases, with 15 bases sitting between them. The CDR3 extends over 17 amino acids. The PCR was carried out with 60 Vbeta primers and 13 Jbeta primers. Sequencing was performed with immunoSEQ multiplex PCR; in TCRdb, only in-frame clones are kept and a portion is missing. The sample includes roughly 160,000 clones, about 65% seen only once; the top ten take approximately 1.5%. Regarding this clone: Its antigen is currently unknown.

The sequence was collected from a girl under 18 in good health and CMV-seronegative. The chain joins TRBV4-1 to TRBJ1-5; no definite D call. Sequencing was performed on PBMCs. The DNA of the CDR3 is TGCGCCAGCAGCCACCCAGCGGAGGCGCTTAGCAATCAGCCCCAGCATTTT. It translates to CASSHPAEALSNQPQHF.